This TCR beta chain was captured by sequencing in a study of cytomegalovirus exposure and HLA in healthy donors. PCR primers comprised 60 Vbeta and 13 Jbeta primers. Profiling relied on immunoSEQ multiplex PCR, and the TCRdb table lists in-frame clones only, not all of them. The profile shows approximately 110,000 clones, 73% of them singletons. Sequencing used PBMCs. The clonotype originates from a man aged 35 to 55 in good health and CMV-seronegative.

CDR3 sequence: CSVLGGNTEAFF. The CDR3 coding sequence is TGCAGCGTCCTGGGGGGGAACACTGAAGCTTTCTTT. The chain combines TRBV29-1 with TRBJ1-1; the D gene is possibly TRBD1 (5 bases). This CDR3 contains 12 residues. CDR1 and CDR2 from the germline V gene are SQVTM and ANQGSEA. The ends were cut back, 6 bases at V and 1 base at J, with 9 bases in the middle. Full variable domain (rest looked up from reference TRBV29-1 and TRBJ1-1): SAVISQKPSRDICQRGTSLTIQCQVDSQVTMMFWYRQQPGQSLTLIATANQGSEATYESGFVIDKFPISRPNLTFSTLTVSNMSPEDSSIYLCSVLGGNTEAFFGQGTRLTVV.